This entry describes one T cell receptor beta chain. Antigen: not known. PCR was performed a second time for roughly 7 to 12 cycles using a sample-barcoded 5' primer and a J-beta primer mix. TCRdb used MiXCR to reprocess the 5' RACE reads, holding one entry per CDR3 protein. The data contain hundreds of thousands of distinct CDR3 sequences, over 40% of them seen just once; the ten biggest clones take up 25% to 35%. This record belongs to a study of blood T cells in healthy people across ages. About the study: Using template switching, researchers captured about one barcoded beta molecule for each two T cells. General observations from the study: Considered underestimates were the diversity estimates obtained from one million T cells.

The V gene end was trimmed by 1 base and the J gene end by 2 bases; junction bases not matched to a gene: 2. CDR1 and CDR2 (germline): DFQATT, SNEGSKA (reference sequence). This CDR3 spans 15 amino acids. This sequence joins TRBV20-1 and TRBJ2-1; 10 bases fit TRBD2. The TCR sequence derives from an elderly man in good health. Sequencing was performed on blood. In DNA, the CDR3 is TGCAGTGCTAGAGGGACTAGCGGCCCCTACAATGAGCAGTTCTTC. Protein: CSARGTSGPYNEQFF.